This T cell receptor beta chain was sequenced in a study of blood T cell repertoires in COVID-19. Study-level information: Specimens from acute and convalescent COVID-19 originated in the United States, Italy and Spain. Nucleic acid was either cDNA or gDNA, and it came from T cells, B-cell-depleted T cells, or PBMCs.

Between the trimmed V and J ends, which lost 5 bases and 5 bases, there was a span of 13 bases. This CDR3 is 14 amino acids long. Germline-derived CDR1 and CDR2 are SGHRS and YFSETQ. Per the study methods: The authors estimated nucleated cell counts from reference gene primer amplification. The method was immunoSEQ multiplex PCR; TCRdb's version includes in-frame clones alone and lacks a portion of them. V, J and clone size derive from that table, while D and trimming were established from the DNA sequence. The repertoire holds 61,000 or so clones, with around 85% as singletons. The specimen sequenced was peripheral blood. The TCR was taken from a woman aged 70-85 years with acute or convalescent COVID-19. The chain is built from TRBV5-1 and TRBJ1-4; D is unclear. In DNA form, the CDR3 reads TGCGCCAGCAGTACTCGGGGAGGAAATGAAAAACTGTTTTTT. As protein: CASSTRGGNEKLFF.